Listed here are 26 T cell receptor beta chains from one sample, sequenced in a study of blood T cells in healthy people across ages. The use of a sample-barcoded 5' primer and a J-beta primer mix characterized a second PCR of roughly 6 to 11 cycles. Using its own MiXCR run on the 5' RACE reads, TCRdb lists one record per CDR3 protein. The data show about 1.4 million distinct CDR3 sequences, approximately 59% seen once. Sequencing was done on a sample of blood. The receptors shown here come from a man between 18 and 29 years old in good health.

This rearrangement joins TRBV4-1 to TRBJ2-5; D possibly corresponds to TRBD2 (5 bases). Between the trimmed V and J ends, which lost 5 bases and 4 bases, there was a span of 14 bases. The CDR3 loop spans 14 amino acids. The V gene's germline CDR1 is MGHRA and CDR2 YSYEKL. The CDR3: CASSNPLEGETQYF. The CDR3 DNA sequence: TGCGCCAGCAGCAACCCTCTAGAGGGAGAGACCCAGTACTTC.

The V call is TRBV20-1, the J call TRBJ1-4; D is unclear. The germline V and J ends were trimmed by 7 bases and 10 bases, with 16 bases remaining between them. CDR3 length: 12 residues. Germline V gives CDR1 DFQATT, CDR2 SNEGSKA (reference sequence). The DNA of the CDR3 is TGCAGTGTATCTCGGACCGATGGAAAACTGTTTTTT. The encoded protein is CSVSRTDGKLFF.

This chain joins TRBV6-1 and TRBJ1-2; perhaps TRBD1 as D (5 bases). The CDR3 length is 13 residues. The V gene's germline CDR1 is MNHNS and CDR2 SASEGT. V gave up 6 bases and J gave up 4 bases, with 12 bases separating them. CDR3 sequence (DNA): TGTGCCAGCAGGATCCCGGGACTCTATGGCTACACCTTC. It is translated as CASRIPGLYGYTF.

The chain recombines TRBV6-5 with TRBJ1-2; no reliable D call. V lost 2 bases and J 5 bases, leaving 24 bases between the germline ends. The V gene's germline CDR1 is MNHEY and CDR2 SVGAGI. This CDR3 comprises 18 residues. DNA for the CDR3: TGTGCCAGCAGTTACGGGGTTGGGCGGCCGACCGCCCAGTATGGCTACACCTTC. It yields the protein CASSYGVGRPTAQYGYTF.

This clonotype was recorded a few times. The V call is TRBV6-4, the J call TRBJ2-3; possible D gene TRBD1, 6 bases. Germline assignment: CDR1 MRHNA and CDR2 SNTAGT. Between the trimmed V and J ends, which lost 2 bases and 4 bases, there was a span of 16 bases. The CDR3 spans 16 residues. The CDR3 here is CASSDGDTLASDTQYF. DNA for the CDR3: TGTGCCAGCAGTGACGGGGACACTTTGGCATCAGATACGCAGTATTTT.

The CDR3, as DNA: TGCAGCGTTTTGGGAGGATACTCCTACGAGCAGTACTTC. It yields the protein CSVLGGYSYEQYF. This rearrangement joins TRBV29-1 to TRBJ2-7; weak D call: TRBD2 (6 bases). With 5 bases removed from V and 0 bases from J, the gap between germline ends came to 11 bases. CDR3 length: 13 residues. Looked up from germline, CDR1 is SQVTM and CDR2 is ANQGSEA.

This clonotype was counted a few times. The gene calls are TRBV7-9 and TRBJ2-7, with a tentative D call TRBD1 (5 bases). This CDR3 is 12 amino acids long. Germline lookup yields CDR1 SEHNR and CDR2 FQNEAQ (reference sequence). Trimming stripped 9 bases from V and 3 bases from J, with 12 bases between. CDR3 residues: CASLSTVYEQYF. CDR3 nucleotide sequence: TGTGCCAGTTTATCGACAGTCTACGAGCAGTACTTC.

A few counts support this clonotype. The rearrangement joins TRBV3-1 to TRBJ2-5; 7 positions match TRBD1. V trimming: 3 bases; J trimming: 10 bases; junction bases outside the gene matches: 11. CDR3 length equals 14 residues. Germline loops: CDR1 LGHDT, CDR2 YNNKEL (reference sequence). The CDR3, as DNA: TGTGCCAGCAGCCAGGTTTCAAACAGGGGAGTCCAGTACTTC. Translation: CASSQVSNRGVQYF.

The V call is TRBV4-1, the J call TRBJ2-7; no clear D. The CDR3 contains 14 residues. Trimming took 1 base from V and 2 from J, leaving 9 bases between them. Germline V lookup: CDR1 MGHRA, CDR2 YSYEKL. The CDR3 DNA is TGCGCCAGCAGCCAAGGGGCGCGCACCTACGAGCAGTACTTC. The encoded protein is CASSQGARTYEQYF.

The rearrangement uses TRBV7-6 and TRBJ1-4; no firm D call. V was cut by 5 bases and J by 2 bases, with 12 bases left in between. Germline V gene lookup returns CDR1 SGHVS and CDR2 FNYEAQ. This CDR3 is 15 amino acids long. CDR3 residues: CASSQEPSTNEKLFF. CDR3 DNA sequence: TGTGCCAGCAGCCAGGAGCCTAGTACTAATGAAAAACTGTTTTTT. Full variable domain (remainder filled in from reference TRBV7-6 and TRBJ1-4): GAGVSQSPRYKVTKRGQDVALRCDPISGHVSLYWYRQALGQGPEFLTYFNYEAQQDKSGLPNDRFSAERPEGSISTLTIQRTEQRDSAMYRCASSQEPSTNEKLFFGSGTQLSVL.

This clonotype has a single count. V is TRBV10-3 and J is TRBJ2-4, with D perhaps given as TRBD1 or TRBD2 (6 bases each). Germline CDR1 ENHRY, CDR2 SYGVKD. The CDR3 sequence is 13 residues long. Trimming took off 5 bases at V and 13 bases at J, with 18 bases between the two ends. The DNA of the CDR3 is TGTGCCATCAGTAGGGGGGCCGCCTACAAGCAGTACTTC. Encoded protein: CAISRGAAYKQYF.

In its sample, this clonotype was seen a few times. V usage is TRBV15 and J usage is TRBJ2-5; weak D call: TRBD1 (5 bases). Germline CDR1 reads LNHNV; CDR2 reads YYDKDF (reference sequence). This CDR3 is 15 amino acids long. V lost 1 base and J lost 2, with 11 bases in between. The CDR3 DNA reads as TGTGCCACCAGCAGAGTGAAGGACATACAAGAGACCCAGTACTTC. Its translation is CATSRVKDIQETQYF.

The chain uses TRBV29-1 and TRBJ1-1, with TRBD1 as a possible D gene (6 bases). Germline CDR1 SQVTM, CDR2 ANQGSEA. The CDR3 consists of 15 residues. V lost 7 bases and J 0 bases, leaving 18 bases between the germline ends. The CDR3 bases are TGCAGCGGCCTGGTGGGGGGGCCCATGAACACTGAAGCTTTCTTT. This encodes CSGLVGGPMNTEAFF.

The chain has TRBV4-1 and TRBJ1-1; 7 nucleotides agree with TRBD1. CDR1 MGHRA and CDR2 YSYEKL come from the germline V gene. The CDR3 has 16 residues. J gave up 0 bases and V 0 bases, and 4 bases lay outside the gene matches. Here the CDR3 reads CASSQDPTGVNTEAFF. For the CDR3, the DNA is TGCGCCAGCAGCCAAGACCCTACAGGGGTGAACACTGAAGCTTTCTTT.

This clonotype was seen once. The gene calls are TRBV6-1 and TRBJ2-7, with unresolved D. Looked up from germline, CDR1 is MNHNS and CDR2 is SASEGT. The CDR3 runs 14 residues. V was cut by 2 bases and J by 4 bases, with 12 bases left in between. CDR3 in DNA: TGTGCCAGCAGTGAACTGTCGTCGGCATACGAGCAGTACTTC. Protein: CASSELSSAYEQYF.

The chain combines TRBV20-1 with TRBJ2-5, with 15 bases that match TRBD2. The CDR3 has 16 amino acids. CDR1 is DFQATT and CDR2 is SNEGSKA in the germline V gene (reference sequence). Germline trimming cut 6 bases from V and 3 bases from J; bases unmatched to any gene: 8. This CDR3 reads CSATWTSGGAEETQYF. CDR3 nucleotides: TGCAGTGCCACCTGGACTAGCGGGGGGGCCGAAGAGACCCAGTACTTC.

V is TRBV10-3 and J is TRBJ2-5; possible D gene TRBD2, 5 bases. Germline V lookup: CDR1 ENHRY, CDR2 SYGVKD. The CDR3 is 14 residues long. Trimming pared 3 bases from V and 11 bases from J, leaving 19 bases between. The CDR3, as DNA: TGTGCCATCAGTGACCGGAGCACTGGGTGGGAGCAGTACTTC. Its translation is CAISDRSTGWEQYF.

This clonotype has more than one count but fewer than ten. The genes are TRBV10-3 and TRBJ2-3, with 12 positions matching TRBD1. The V segment lost 6 bases and the J segment 6 bases; nucleotides outside the gene matches: 22. From germline, CDR1 is ENHRY and CDR2 SYGVKD. This CDR3 has 20 amino acids. The CDR3 here is CAIRSPLIPGTGGSGDTQYF. The DNA of the CDR3 is TGTGCCATCAGATCCCCACTCATACCTGGGACAGGGGGCTCTGGTGATACGCAGTATTTT.

The chain uses TRBV18 and TRBJ2-2; tentatively, D is TRBD2 (6 bases). V lost 4 bases and J lost 1, with 10 bases in between. CDR1 and CDR2 (germline): KGHSH, LQKENI. The CDR3 spans 15 residues. In DNA form, the CDR3 reads TGTGCCAGCTCACTGGGGACTGAGAACACCGGGGAGCTGTTTTTT. Translating gives CASSLGTENTGELFF.

The chain couples TRBV6-5 to TRBJ2-6; D is uncertain. Germline lookup yields CDR1 MNHEY and CDR2 SVGAGI. CDR3 length equals 15 residues. The V gene lost 6 bases and the J gene lost 2 bases, with 11 bases spanning the gap. This CDR3 is CASSMAVPGANVLTF. CDR3 sequence (DNA): TGTGCCAGCAGCATGGCCGTTCCTGGGGCCAACGTCCTGACTTTC.

This rearrangement joins TRBV12-3 or TRBV12-4 to TRBJ2-7; a possible D gene is TRBD2 (5 bases). The V end lost 6 bases, the J end lost 7 bases, and 22 bases lay between the germline ends. The CDR3 extends over 15 amino acids. DNA of the CDR3: TGTGCCAGCAGACGACCAGGTGATCTTCGAGGGGAGCAGTACTTC. Amino acid sequence: CASRRPGDLRGEQYF.

The chain links TRBV4-3 to TRBJ2-3, with TRBD2 identical over 8 bases. The V gene end was trimmed by 4 bases and the J gene end by 2 bases; junction bases not matched to a gene: 11. This CDR3 region has 17 residues. Germline lookup yields CDR1 LGHNA and CDR2 YSLEER. CDR3 loop: CASSPSGAGGYTDTQYF. The CDR3 DNA sequence: TGCGCCAGCAGCCCTTCGGGGGCGGGGGGTTACACAGATACGCAGTATTTT.

As to this clonotype: At one end the junction does not follow the germline gene, possibly because of a read error. The chain uses TRBV7-9 and TRBJ2-1; the D gene is possibly TRBD2 (5 bases). The germline CDR1 and CDR2 sequences are SEHNR and FQNEAQ (reference sequence). The CDR3 is 15 residues long. CDR3 region: CTSSPPQRQDNEQFF. DNA of the CDR3: TGTACCAGCAGCCCCCCCCAGCGGCAAGATAATGAGCAGTTCTTC. Full variable domain (missing parts from reference TRBV7-9 and TRBJ2-1): DTGVSQNPRHKITKRGQNVTFRCDPISEHNRLYWYRQTLGQGPEFLTYFQNEAQLEKSRLLSDRFSAERPKGSFSTLEIQRTEQGDSAMYLCTSSPPQRQDNEQFFGPGTRLTVL.

Here the CDR3 reads CASSLAGSRPGYNEQFF. Here the CDR3 DNA reads TGTGCCAGCAGCTTAGCTGGTAGCCGACCCGGCTACAATGAGCAGTTCTTC. The V call is TRBV7-9, the J call TRBJ2-1; D is uncertain. The CDR3 sequence is 17 residues long. Per the germline V gene, CDR1 is SEHNR and CDR2 is FQNEAQ (reference sequence). Trimming took 0 bases from V and 3 from J, leaving 15 bases between them.

The genes are TRBV4-1 and TRBJ2-1, with D possibly TRBD2 on 6 matching bases. CDR1 MGHRA and CDR2 YSYEKL come from the germline V gene. V was clipped by 4 bases and J by 1 base, with 20 bases between them. The CDR3 length is 18 residues. For the CDR3, the DNA is TGCGCCAGCAGCCCGGGGGACTCCGTCCCGTGGTCCTACAATGAGCAGTTCTTC. Translating gives CASSPGDSVPWSYNEQFF.

This clonotype was counted only a few times. CDR3 residues: CASIGGIYEQYF. The CDR3 DNA follows: TGTGCCAGCATTGGGGGGATCTACGAGCAGTACTTC. The chain is built from TRBV6-5 and TRBJ2-5; maybe TRBD2 (6 bases). The J call may be mistaken, given a closer DNA end match to TRBJ2-7. The CDR3 has 12 residues. The germline V gene has CDR1 MNHEY and CDR2 SVGAGI.